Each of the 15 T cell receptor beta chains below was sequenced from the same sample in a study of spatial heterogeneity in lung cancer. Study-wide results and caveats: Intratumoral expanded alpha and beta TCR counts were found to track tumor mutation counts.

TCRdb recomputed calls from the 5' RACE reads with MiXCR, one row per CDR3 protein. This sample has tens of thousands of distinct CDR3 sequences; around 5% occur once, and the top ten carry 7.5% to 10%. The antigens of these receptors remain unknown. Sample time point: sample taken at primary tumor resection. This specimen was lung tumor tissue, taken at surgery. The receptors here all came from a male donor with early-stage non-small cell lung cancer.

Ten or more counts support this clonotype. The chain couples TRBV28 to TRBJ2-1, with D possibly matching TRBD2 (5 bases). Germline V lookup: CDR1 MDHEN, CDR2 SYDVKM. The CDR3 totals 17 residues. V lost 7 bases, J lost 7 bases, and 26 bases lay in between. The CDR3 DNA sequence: TGTGCCAGCAAACCCCGGACCGGAGTTATCTGGGAGAATGAGCAGTTCTTC. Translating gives CASKPRTGVIWENEQFF.

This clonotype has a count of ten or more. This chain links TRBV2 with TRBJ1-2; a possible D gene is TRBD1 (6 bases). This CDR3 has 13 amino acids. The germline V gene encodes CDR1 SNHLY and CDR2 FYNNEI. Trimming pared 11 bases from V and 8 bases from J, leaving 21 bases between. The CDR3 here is CAGKSEGVLGYTF. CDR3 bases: TGTGCCGGAAAGAGTGAGGGGGTGCTCGGCTACACCTTC.

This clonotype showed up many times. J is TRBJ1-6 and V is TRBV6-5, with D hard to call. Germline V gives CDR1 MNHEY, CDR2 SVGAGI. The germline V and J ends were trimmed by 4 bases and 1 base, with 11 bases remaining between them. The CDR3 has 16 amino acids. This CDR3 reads CASSLRLRSYNSPLHF. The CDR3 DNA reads TGTGCCAGCAGTTTGCGCTTACGGTCCTATAATTCACCCCTCCACTTT.

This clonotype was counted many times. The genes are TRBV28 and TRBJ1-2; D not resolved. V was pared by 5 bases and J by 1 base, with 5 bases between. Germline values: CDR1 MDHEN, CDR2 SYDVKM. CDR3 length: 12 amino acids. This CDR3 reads CASSRNNYGYTF. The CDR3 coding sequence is TGTGCCAGCAGTCGAAATAACTATGGCTACACCTTC.

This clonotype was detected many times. In DNA form, the CDR3 reads TGTGCCAGCAGTTCCTCCGGGGAGCTGTTTTTT. Encoded protein: CASSSSGELFF. The gene calls are TRBV7-6 and TRBJ2-2, with D uncertain. V lost 6 bases and J lost 6, with 5 bases in between. This CDR3 is 11 amino acids long. Germline V gene sequence: CDR1 SGHVS, CDR2 FNYEAQ.

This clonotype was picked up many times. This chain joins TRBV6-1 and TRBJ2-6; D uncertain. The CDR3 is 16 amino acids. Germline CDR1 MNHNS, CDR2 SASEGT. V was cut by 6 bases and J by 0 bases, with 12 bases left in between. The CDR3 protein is CASSSASSSGANVLTF. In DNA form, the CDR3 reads TGTGCCAGCAGCTCCGCCAGTTCCTCTGGGGCCAACGTCCTGACTTTC.

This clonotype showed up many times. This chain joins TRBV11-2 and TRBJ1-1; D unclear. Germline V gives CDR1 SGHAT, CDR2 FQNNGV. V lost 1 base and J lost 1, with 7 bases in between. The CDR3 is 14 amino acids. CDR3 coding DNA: TGTGCCAGCAGCTTAGCTGCGGGGAACACTGAAGCTTTCTTT. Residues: CASSLAAGNTEAFF.

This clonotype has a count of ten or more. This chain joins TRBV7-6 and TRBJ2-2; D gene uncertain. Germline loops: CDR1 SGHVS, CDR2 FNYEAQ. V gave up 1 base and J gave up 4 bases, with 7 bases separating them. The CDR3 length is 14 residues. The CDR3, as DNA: TGTGCCAGCAGCTTAGGGACCTCCACCGGGGAGCTGTTTTTT. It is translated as CASSLGTSTGELFF. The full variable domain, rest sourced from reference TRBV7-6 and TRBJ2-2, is GAGVSQSPRYKVTKRGQDVALRCDPISGHVSLYWYRQALGQGPEFLTYFNYEAQQDKSGLPNDRFSAERPEGSISTLTIQRTEQRDSAMYRCASSLGTSTGELFFGEGSRLTVL.

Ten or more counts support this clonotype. CDR3 in amino acids: CASSLEGSHGYTF. In nucleotides, the CDR3 is TGCGCCAGCAGCTTGGAAGGTAGCCATGGCTACACCTTC. This rearrangement joins TRBV5-1 to TRBJ1-2; D is unclear. The germline gives CDR1 SGHRS, CDR2 YFSETQ. CDR3 size: 13 residues. V shed 0 bases and J shed 6 bases, with 9 bases lying between them. The full variable domain, in which reference TRBV5-1 and TRBJ1-2 provide the parts outside the CDR3, is KAGVTQTPRYLIKTRGQQVTLSCSPISGHRSVSWYQQTPGQGLQFLFEYFSETQRNKGNFPGRFSGRQFSNSRSEMNVSTLELGDSALYLCASSLEGSHGYTFGSGTRLTVV.

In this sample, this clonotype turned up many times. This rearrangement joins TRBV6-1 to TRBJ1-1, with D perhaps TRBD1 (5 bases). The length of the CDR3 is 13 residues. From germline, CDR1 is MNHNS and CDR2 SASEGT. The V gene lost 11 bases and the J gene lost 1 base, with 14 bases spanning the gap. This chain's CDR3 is CASKGTRNTEAFF. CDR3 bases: TGTGCCTCCAAGGGGACCAGGAACACTGAAGCTTTCTTT.

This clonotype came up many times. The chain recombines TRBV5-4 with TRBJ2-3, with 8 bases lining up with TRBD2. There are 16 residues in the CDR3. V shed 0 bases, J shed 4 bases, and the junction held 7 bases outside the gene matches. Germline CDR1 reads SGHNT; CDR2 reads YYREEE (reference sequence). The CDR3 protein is CASSLVPAREADTQYF. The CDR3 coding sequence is TGTGCCAGCAGCTTGGTACCAGCGCGGGAGGCAGATACGCAGTATTTT. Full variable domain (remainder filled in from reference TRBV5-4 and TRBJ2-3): ETGVTQSPTHLIKTRGQQVTLRCSSQSGHNTVSWYQQALGQGPQFIFQYYREEENGRGNFPPRFSGLQFPNYSSELNVNALELDDSALYLCASSLVPAREADTQYFGPGTRLTVL.

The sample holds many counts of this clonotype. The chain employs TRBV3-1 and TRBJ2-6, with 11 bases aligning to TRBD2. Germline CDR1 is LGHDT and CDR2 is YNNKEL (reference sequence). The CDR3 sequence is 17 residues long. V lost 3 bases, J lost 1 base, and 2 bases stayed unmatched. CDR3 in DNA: TGTGCCAGCAGCCATAGACTAGCGGGATCTGGGGCCAACGTCCTGACTTTC. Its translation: CASSHRLAGSGANVLTF.

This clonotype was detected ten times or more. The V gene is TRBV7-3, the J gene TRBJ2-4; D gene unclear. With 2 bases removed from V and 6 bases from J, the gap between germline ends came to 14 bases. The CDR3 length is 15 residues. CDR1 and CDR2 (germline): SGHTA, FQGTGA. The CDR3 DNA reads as TGTGCCAGCAGCTTATCTGGAACGAAGCTAAACATTCAGTACTTC. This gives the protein CASSLSGTKLNIQYF.

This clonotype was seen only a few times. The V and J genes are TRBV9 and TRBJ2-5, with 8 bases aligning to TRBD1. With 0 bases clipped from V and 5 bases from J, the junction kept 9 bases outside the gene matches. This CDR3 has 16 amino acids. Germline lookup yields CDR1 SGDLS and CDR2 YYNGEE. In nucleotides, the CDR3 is TGTGCCAGCAGCGTAGCTGGCAGGGGGCAGGGGGAGACCCAGTACTTC. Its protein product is CASSVAGRGQGETQYF. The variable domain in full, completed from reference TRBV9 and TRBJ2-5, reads DSGVTQTPKHLITATGQRVTLRCSPRSGDLSVYWYQQSLDQGLQFLIQYYNGEERAKGNILERFSAQQFPDLHSELNLSSLELGDSALYFCASSVAGRGQGETQYFGPGTRLLVL.

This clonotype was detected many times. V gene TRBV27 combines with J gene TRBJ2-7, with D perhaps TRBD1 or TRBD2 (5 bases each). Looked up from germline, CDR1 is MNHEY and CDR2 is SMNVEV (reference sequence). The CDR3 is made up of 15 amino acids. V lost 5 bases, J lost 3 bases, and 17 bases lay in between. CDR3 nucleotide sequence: TGTGCCAGCAGTCCCGGGACCCACGGGTTCTACGAGCAGTACTTC. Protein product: CASSPGTHGFYEQYF.